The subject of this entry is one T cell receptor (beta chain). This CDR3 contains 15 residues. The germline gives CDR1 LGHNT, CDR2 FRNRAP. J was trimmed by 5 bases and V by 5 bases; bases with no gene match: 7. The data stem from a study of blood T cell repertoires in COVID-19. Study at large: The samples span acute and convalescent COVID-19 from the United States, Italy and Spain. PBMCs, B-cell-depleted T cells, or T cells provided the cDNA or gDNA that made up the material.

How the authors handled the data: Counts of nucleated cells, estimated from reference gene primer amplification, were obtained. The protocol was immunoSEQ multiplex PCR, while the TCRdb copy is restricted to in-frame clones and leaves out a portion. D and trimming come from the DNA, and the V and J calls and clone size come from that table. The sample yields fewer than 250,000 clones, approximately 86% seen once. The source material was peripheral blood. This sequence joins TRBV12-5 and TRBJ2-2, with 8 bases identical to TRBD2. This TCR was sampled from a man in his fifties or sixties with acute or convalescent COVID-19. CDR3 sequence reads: CASGHGLAWTGELFF. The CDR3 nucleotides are TGTGCTAGTGGTCACGGACTAGCTTGGACCGGGGAGCTGTTTTTT.